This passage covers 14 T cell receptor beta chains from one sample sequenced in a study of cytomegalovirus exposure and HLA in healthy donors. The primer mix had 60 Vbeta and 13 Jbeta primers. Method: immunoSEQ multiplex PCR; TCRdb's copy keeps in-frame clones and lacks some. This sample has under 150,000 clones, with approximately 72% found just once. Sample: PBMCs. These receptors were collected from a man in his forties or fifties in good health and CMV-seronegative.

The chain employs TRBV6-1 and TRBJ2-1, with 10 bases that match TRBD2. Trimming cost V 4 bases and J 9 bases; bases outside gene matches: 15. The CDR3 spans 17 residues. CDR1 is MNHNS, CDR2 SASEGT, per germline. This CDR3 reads CASSGPMGLAGVGEQFF. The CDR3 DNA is TGTGCCAGCAGTGGCCCAATGGGGCTAGCGGGGGTGGGTGAGCAGTTCTTC.

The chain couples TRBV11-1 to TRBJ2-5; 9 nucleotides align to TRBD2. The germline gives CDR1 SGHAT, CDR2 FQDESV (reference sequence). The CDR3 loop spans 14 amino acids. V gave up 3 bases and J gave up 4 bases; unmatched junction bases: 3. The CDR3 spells CASSLGLAPETQYF. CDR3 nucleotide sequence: TGTGCCAGCAGCTTGGGACTAGCCCCAGAGACCCAGTACTTC.

The CDR3: CAWSVQGTYGYTF. CDR3 sequence (DNA): TGTGCCTGGAGTGTACAGGGTACCTATGGCTACACCTTC. This rearrangement joins TRBV30 to TRBJ1-2; D is perhaps TRBD1 (6 bases). Trimming took off 0 bases at V and 4 bases at J, with 9 bases between the two ends. CDR3 size: 13 residues. Per the germline V gene, CDR1 is GTSNPN and CDR2 is SVGIG (reference sequence).

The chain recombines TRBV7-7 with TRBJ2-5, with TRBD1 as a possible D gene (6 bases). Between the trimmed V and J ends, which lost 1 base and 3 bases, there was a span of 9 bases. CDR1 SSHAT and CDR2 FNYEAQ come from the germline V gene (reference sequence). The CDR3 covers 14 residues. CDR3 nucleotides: TGTGCCAGCAGCTTAGTGCCAGGGGAAGAGACCCAGTACTTC. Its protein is CASSLVPGEETQYF. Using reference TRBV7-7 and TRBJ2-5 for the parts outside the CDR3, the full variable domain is GAGVSQSPRYKVTKRGQDVTLRCDPISSHATLYWYQQALGQGPEFLTYFNYEAQPDKSGLPSDRFSAERPEGSISTLTIQRTEQRDSAMYRCASSLVPGEETQYFGPGTRLLVL.

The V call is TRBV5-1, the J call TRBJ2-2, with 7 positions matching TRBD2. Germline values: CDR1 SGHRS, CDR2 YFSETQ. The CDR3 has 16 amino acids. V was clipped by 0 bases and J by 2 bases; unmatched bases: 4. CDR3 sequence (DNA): TGCGCCAGCAGCTTGGACGGGGGGATAAACACCGGGGAGCTGTTTTTT. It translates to CASSLDGGINTGELFF.

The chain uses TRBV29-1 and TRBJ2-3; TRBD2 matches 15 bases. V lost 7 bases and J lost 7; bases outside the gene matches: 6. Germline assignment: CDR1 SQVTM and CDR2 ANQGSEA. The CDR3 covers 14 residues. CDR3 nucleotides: TGCAGCGCCGGGACTAGCGGGGGGTGGAATACGCAGTATTTT. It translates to CSAGTSGGWNTQYF.

The CDR3 sequence is CASGTGTGITETQYF. The CDR3 DNA sequence: TGTGCTAGTGGAACCGGGACAGGGATAACAGAGACCCAGTACTTC. The chain combines TRBV12-5 with TRBJ2-5, with TRBD1 identical over 9 bases. Trimming at V came to 6 bases and at J to 4 bases, leaving 9 bases not matched to a gene. CDR1 is LGHNT and CDR2 is FRNRAP in the germline V gene. The CDR3 extends over 15 amino acids.

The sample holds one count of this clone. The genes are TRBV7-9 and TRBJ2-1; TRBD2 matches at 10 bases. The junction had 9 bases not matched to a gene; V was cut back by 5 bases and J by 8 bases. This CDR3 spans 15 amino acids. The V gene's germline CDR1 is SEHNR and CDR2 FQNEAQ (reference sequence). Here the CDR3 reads CASSPVTSGNYEQFF. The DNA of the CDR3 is TGTGCCAGCAGCCCGGTCACTAGCGGGAATTATGAGCAGTTCTTC. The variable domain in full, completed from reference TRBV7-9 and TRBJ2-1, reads DTGVSQNPRHKITKRGQNVTFRCDPISEHNRLYWYRQTLGQGPEFLTYFQNEAQLEKSRLLSDRFSAERPKGSFSTLEIQRTEQGDSAMYLCASSPVTSGNYEQFFGPGTRLTVL.

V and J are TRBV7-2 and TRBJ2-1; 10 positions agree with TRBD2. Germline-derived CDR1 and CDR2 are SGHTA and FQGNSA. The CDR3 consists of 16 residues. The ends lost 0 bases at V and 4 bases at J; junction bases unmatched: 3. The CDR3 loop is CASSLARTSGYNEQFF. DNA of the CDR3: TGTGCCAGCAGCTTAGCGCGGACTAGCGGATACAATGAGCAGTTCTTC.

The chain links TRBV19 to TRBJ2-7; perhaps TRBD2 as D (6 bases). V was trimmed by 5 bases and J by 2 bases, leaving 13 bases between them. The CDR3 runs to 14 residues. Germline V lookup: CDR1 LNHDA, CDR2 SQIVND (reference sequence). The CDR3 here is CASSPRGGTYEQYF. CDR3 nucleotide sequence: TGTGCCAGTAGTCCGCGGGGAGGCACCTACGAGCAGTACTTC.

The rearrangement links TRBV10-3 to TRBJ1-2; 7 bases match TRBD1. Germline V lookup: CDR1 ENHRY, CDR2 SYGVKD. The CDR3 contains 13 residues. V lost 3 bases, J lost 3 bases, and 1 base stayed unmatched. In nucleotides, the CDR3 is TGTGCCATCAGTGAAGACAGGGACTATGGCTACACCTTC. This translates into CAISEDRDYGYTF.

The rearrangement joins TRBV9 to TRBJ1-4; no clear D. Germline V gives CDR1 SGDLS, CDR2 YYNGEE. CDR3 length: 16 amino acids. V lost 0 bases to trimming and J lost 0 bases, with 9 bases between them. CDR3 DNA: TGTGCCAGCAGCGTAGCTGACTCCGCAACTAATGAAAAACTGTTTTTT. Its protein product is CASSVADSATNEKLFF.

The CDR3 loop reads CASSQQTTHPAQGQYF. CDR3 in DNA: TGCGCCAGCAGCCAACAGACTACCCACCCAGCCCAAGGGCAGTACTTC. V is TRBV4-3 and J is TRBJ2-5; D perhaps matches TRBD2 (5 bases). This CDR3 contains 16 residues. V was cut by 2 bases and J by 11 bases, with 24 bases left in between. The germline gives CDR1 LGHNA, CDR2 YSLEER.

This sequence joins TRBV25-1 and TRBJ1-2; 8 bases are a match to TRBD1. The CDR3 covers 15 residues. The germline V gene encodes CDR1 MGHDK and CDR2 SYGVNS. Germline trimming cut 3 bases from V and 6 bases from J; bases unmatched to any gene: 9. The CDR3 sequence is CASSESQGARNGYTF. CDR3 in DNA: TGTGCCAGCAGTGAGTCCCAGGGGGCGCGTAATGGCTACACCTTC.